This T cell receptor beta chain was profiled in a study of cytomegalovirus exposure and HLA in healthy donors. Study in general: There were 350 to 400 genotyped donors. Of these, roughly 80% fell in the genetic ancestry cluster associated with self-reported Caucasian donors.

Turning to this clone: The antigen is undetermined.

Broader study findings: Data from an earlier analysis indicated that most TCR beta V segments were productive either about 87% or about 30% of the time. Most TCRs appeared rarely, but some public TCRs recurred in many donors.

Researchers ran the PCR with 60 Vbeta and 13 Jbeta primers. Repertoires were generated with immunoSEQ multiplex PCR, while TCRdb's copy carries only in-frame clones and drops some. The sample lists about 160,000 clones, roughly 80% occurring once. The CDR3 loop spans 12 amino acids. CDR1 and CDR2 from the germline V gene are MNHNY and SVGAGI (reference sequence). V was cut by 5 bases and J by 3 bases, with 8 bases left in between. J is TRBJ2-7 and V is TRBV6-6, with D possibly being TRBD1 (6 bases). Input material: PBMCs. The receptor comes from a man aged 40-49 years in good health and CMV-seronegative. The CDR3 nucleotides are TGTGCCAGCAGTCTGACAGGCTACGAGCAGTACTTC. Its translation is CASSLTGYEQYF.